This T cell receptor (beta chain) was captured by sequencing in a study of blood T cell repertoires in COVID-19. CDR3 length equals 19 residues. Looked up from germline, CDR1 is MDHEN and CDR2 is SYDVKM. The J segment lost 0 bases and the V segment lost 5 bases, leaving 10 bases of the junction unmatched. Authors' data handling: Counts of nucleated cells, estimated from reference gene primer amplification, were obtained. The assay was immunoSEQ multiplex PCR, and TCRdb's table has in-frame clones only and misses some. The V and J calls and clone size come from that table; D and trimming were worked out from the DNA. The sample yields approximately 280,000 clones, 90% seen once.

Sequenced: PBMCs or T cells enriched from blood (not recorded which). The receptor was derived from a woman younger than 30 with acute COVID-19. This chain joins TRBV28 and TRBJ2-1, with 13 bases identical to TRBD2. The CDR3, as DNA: TGTGCCAGCAGTCCGAATGGGTGGACTAGCGGGAGCTCCTACAATGAGCAGTTCTTC. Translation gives CASSPNGWTSGSSYNEQFF.